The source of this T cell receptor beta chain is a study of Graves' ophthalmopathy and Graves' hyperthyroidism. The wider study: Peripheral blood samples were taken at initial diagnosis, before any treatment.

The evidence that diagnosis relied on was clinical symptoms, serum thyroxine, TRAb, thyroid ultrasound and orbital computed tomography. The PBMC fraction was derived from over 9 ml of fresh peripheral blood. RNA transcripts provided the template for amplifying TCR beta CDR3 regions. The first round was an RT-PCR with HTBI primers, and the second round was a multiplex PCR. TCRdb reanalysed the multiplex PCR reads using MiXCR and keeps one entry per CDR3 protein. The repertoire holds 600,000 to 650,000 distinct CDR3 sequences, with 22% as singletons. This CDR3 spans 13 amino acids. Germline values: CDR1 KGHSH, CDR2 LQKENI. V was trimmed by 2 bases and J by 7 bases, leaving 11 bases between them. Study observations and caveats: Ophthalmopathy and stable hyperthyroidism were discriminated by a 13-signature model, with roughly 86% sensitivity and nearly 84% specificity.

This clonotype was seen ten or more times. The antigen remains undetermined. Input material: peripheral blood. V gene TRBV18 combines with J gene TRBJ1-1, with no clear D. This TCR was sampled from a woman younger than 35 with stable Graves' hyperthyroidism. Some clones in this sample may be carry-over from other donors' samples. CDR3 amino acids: CASSPNTDLEAFF. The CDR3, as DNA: TGTGCCAGCTCACCAAATACCGACCTTGAAGCTTTCTTT.